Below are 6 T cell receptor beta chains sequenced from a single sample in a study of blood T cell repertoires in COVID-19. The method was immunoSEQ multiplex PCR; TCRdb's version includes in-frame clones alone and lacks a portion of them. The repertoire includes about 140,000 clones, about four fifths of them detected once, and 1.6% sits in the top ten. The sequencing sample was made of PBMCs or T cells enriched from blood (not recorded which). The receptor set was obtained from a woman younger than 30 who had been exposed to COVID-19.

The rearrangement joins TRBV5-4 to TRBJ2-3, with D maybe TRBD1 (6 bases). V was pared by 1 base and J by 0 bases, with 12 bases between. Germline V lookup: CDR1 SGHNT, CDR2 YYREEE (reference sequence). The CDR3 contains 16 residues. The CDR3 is CASSLPGASSTDTQYF. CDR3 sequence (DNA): TGTGCCAGCAGCTTGCCAGGGGCGAGCAGCACAGATACGCAGTATTTT.

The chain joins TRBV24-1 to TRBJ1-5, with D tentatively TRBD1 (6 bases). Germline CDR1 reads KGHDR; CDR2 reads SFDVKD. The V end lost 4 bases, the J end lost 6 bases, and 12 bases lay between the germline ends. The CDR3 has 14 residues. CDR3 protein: CATSEAGAGQPQHF. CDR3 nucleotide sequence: TGTGCCACCAGTGAAGCAGGGGCTGGTCAGCCCCAGCATTTT.

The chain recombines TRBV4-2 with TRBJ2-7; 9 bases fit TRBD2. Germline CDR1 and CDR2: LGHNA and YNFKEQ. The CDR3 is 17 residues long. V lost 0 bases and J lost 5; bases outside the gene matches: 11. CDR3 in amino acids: CASSQDLREGLGNEQYF. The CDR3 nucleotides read TGTGCCAGCAGCCAAGATCTGCGGGAGGGCCTCGGAAACGAGCAGTACTTC.

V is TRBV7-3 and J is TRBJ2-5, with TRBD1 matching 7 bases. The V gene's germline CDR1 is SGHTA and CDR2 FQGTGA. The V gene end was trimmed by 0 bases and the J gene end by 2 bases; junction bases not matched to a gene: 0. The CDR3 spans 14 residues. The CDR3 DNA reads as TGTGCCAGCAGCTTAACGGGACAGCAAGAGACCCAGTACTTC. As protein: CASSLTGQQETQYF.

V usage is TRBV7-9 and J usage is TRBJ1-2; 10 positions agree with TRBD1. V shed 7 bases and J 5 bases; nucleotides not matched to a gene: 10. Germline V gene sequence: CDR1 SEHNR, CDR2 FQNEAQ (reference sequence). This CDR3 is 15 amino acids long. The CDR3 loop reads CASNRQGASFYGYTF. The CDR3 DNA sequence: TGTGCCAGCAACCGACAGGGGGCCTCTTTTTATGGCTACACCTTC. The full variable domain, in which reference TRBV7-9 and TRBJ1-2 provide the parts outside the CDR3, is DTGVSQNPRHKITKRGQNVTFRCDPISEHNRLYWYRQTLGQGPEFLTYFQNEAQLEKSRLLSDRFSAERPKGSFSTLEIQRTEQGDSAMYLCASNRQGASFYGYTFGSGTRLTVV.

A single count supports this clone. In DNA form, the CDR3 reads TGTGCCAGCAGCCAAGAACTCAATGAAAAACTGTTTTTT. Protein: CASSQELNEKLFF. The chain is built from TRBV3-1 (or the pseudogene TRBV3-2) and TRBJ1-4; D remains unclear. The V end lost 0 bases, the J end lost 5 bases, and 4 bases lay between the germline ends. The CDR3 consists of 13 residues. CDR1 and CDR2 (germline): LGHDT, YNNKEL (reference sequence).